Listed below are T cell receptor beta chains from one sample, sequenced in a study of beta chain features in type 1 diabetes. Profiling relied on immunoSEQ multiplex PCR, and the TCRdb table lists in-frame clones only, not all of them. The sample has more than 550,000 clones; about 14% are singletons. The sample was naive CD4+ T cells from blood. All receptors derive from a man aged 18 to 29 with type 1 diabetes. CDR3s include the opening cysteine and the closing phenylalanine or tryptophan. D genes are given only for firm matches. Size is stated for part of the rows, as once, few or many counts, or as a class when the clone is expanded.

v_gene	abundance	j_gene	d_gene	CDR3aa	CDR3nt
TRBV28	.	TRBJ2-5	.	CASTGSYLGTQYF	TGTGCCAGCACGGGTTCTTACCTGGGGACCCAGTACTTC
TRBV30	few	TRBJ2-7	.	CAWSVGLLPYEQYF	TGTGCCTGGAGTGTAGGACTACTCCCCTACGAGCAGTACTTC
TRBV4-1	few	TRBJ1-5	.	CASSQPRDSNQPQHF	TGCGCCAGCAGCCAACCCCGGGACAGCAATCAGCCCCAGCATTTT
TRBV11-2	.	TRBJ2-1	TRBD2	CASSSGSGLAGNEQFF	TGTGCCAGCAGCTCGGGGTCGGGACTAGCGGGAAATGAGCAGTTCTTC
TRBV20-1	few	TRBJ2-5	.	CSAPRQETQYF	TGCAGTGCTCCCCGTCAAGAGACCCAGTACTTC
TRBV7-9	few	TRBJ2-1	.	CASSLGIVDRRNEQFF	TGTGCCAGCAGCTTGGGGATTGTCGACAGGCGCAATGAGCAGTTCTTC
TRBV2	.	TRBJ1-5	TRBD1	CASSPGTAVYQPQHF	TGTGCCAGCAGCCCCGGGACAGCGGTCTATCAGCCCCAGCATTTT
TRBV5-1	few	TRBJ1-2	.	CASSLAGAPIGGYTF	TGCGCCAGCAGCTTGGCGGGGGCCCCTATCGGTGGCTACACCTTC
TRBV2	.	TRBJ2-1	TRBD2	CASRLATYNEQFF	TGTGCCAGCAGACTAGCGACATACAATGAGCAGTTCTTC
TRBV18	few	TRBJ2-1	.	CASREGGNNNEQFF	TGTGCCAGCCGAGAAGGCGGGAACAACAATGAGCAGTTCTTC
TRBV4-3	few	TRBJ1-2	.	CASSQDRGYYGYTF	TGCGCCAGCAGCCAAGATAGGGGATACTATGGCTACACCTTC
TRBV11-2	few	TRBJ2-3	TRBD2	CASSPLGAGGTTDTQYF	TGTGCCAGCAGCCCTCTCGGTGCGGGAGGAACCACAGATACGCAGTATTTT
TRBV15	few	TRBJ1-6	.	CATSRDLGGVSYNSPLHF	TGTGCCACCAGCAGAGACCTGGGGGGGGTCTCCTATAATTCACCCCTCCACTTT
TRBV5-1	few	TRBJ2-5	TRBD2	CASSRTSGGQETQYF	TGCGCCAGCAGCCGGACTAGCGGGGGCCAAGAGACCCAGTACTTC
TRBV30	few	TRBJ2-3	.	CAWSQGISTDTQYF	TGTGCCTGGAGCCAGGGAATTAGCACAGATACGCAGTATTTT
TRBV4-1	few	TRBJ1-4	TRBD1	CASSLSTGEYEKLFF	TGCGCCAGCAGCCTCTCGACAGGGGAATATGAAAAACTGTTTTTT
TRBV30	few	TRBJ2-3	.	CAWSVGGTSSTDTQYF	TGTGCCTGGAGTGTAGGGGGGACGTCTAGCACAGATACGCAGTATTTT
TRBV29-1	.	TRBJ1-5	.	CSFRDSNQPQHF	TGCAGCTTCCGGGACAGCAATCAGCCCCAGCATTTT
TRBV27	.	TRBJ1-5	TRBD1	CASSARDRVDSNQPQHF	TGTGCCAGCAGTGCCCGGGACAGGGTTGATAGCAATCAGCCCCAGCATTTT
TRBV15	many	TRBJ2-3	.	CATSFPWATQYF	TGTGCCACCAGTTTCCCGTGGGCCACGCAGTATTTT
TRBV19	once	TRBJ2-7	TRBD1	CASSPGQGFYEQYF	TGTGCCAGTAGCCCGGGACAGGGATTCTACGAGCAGTACTTC
TRBV30	.	TRBJ2-1	.	CAWSAKGLGNEQFF	TGTGCCTGGAGTGCCAAGGGACTGGGGAATGAGCAGTTCTTC
TRBV5-1	.	TRBJ2-5	.	CASSASQETQYF	TGCGCCAGCAGCGCCAGCCAAGAGACCCAGTACTTC
TRBV5-1	.	TRBJ2-5	.	CASSQSVPTPVETQYF	TGCGCCAGCAGCCAGAGCGTCCCCACTCCTGTAGAGACCCAGTACTTC
TRBV30	few	TRBJ2-2	.	CAGGVGTGANTGELFF	TGTGCCGGGGGGGTCGGCACAGGGGCGAACACCGGGGAGCTGTTTTTT
TRBV11-2	few	TRBJ2-5	.	CASSFADQETQYF	TGTGCCAGCAGCTTCGCCGACCAAGAGACCCAGTACTTC
TRBV10-3	.	TRBJ1-1	.	CAIRLEEGGEAFF	TGTGCCATCAGACTGGAGGAGGGAGGTGAAGCTTTCTTT
TRBV7-9	few	TRBJ1-2	.	CASSRDGNYGYTF	TGTGCCAGCAGCCGGGACGGGAACTATGGCTACACCTTC
TRBV30	few	TRBJ1-4	TRBD1	CAWSVGTVNEKLFF	TGTGCCTGGAGTGTTGGGACAGTCAATGAAAAACTGTTTTTT
TRBV27	.	TRBJ1-3	.	CASSPYSGVNTIYF	TGTGCCAGCAGTCCATATTCCGGGGTAAACACCATATATTTT
TRBV7-2	.	TRBJ1-6	.	CASSLQGSPSPLHF	TGTGCCAGCAGCTTACAGGGATCACCTTCACCCCTCCACTTT
TRBV7-9	.	TRBJ2-3	TRBD2	CASSPRFLAGASADTQYF	TGTGCCAGCAGCCCCCGATTCCTAGCGGGAGCATCAGCGGATACGCAGTATTTT
TRBV6-6	few	TRBJ2-3	.	CASSSKGDTQYF	TGTGCCAGCAGTTCTAAAGGAGATACGCAGTATTTT
TRBV6-1	.	TRBJ1-5	.	CASSPPLSGLEPQHF	TGTGCCAGCAGTCCTCCTCTCTCGGGCCTCGAGCCCCAGCATTTT
TRBV5-1	few	TRBJ2-3	.	CASSARGRTDTQYF	TGCGCCAGCAGCGCCAGGGGCAGGACAGATACGCAGTATTTT
TRBV6-6	few	TRBJ2-7	.	CASSYPQETEQYF	TGTGCCAGCAGTTACCCCCAGGAAACGGAGCAGTACTTC
TRBV4-2	few	TRBJ1-5	.	CASSQVSRVSQPQHF	TGTGCCAGCAGCCAAGTGAGCAGGGTTAGTCAGCCCCAGCATTTT
TRBV18	few	TRBJ2-3	.	CASSPVTDTQYF	TGTGCCAGCTCACCGGTCACAGATACGCAGTATTTT
TRBV5-4	few	TRBJ2-1	TRBD2	CASSQSTSGEGEQFF	TGTGCCAGCAGCCAGAGCACTAGCGGGGAGGGTGAGCAGTTCTTC
TRBV2	.	TRBJ2-5	.	CASRAHILETQYF	TGTGCCAGCAGGGCGCACATTCTGGAGACCCAGTACTTC
TRBV2	few	TRBJ1-2	.	CASSEGDNYGYTF	TGTGCCAGCAGTGAAGGTGACAACTATGGCTACACCTTC